The present T cell receptor (beta chain) was sequenced within a study of T cells after yellow fever vaccination. Comment on this clonotype: Its matching antigen is unknown.

Study results and caveats: Primary-vaccination clones mostly resurfaced post-booster (more than 95% CD4, approximately 90% CD8).

Template switching with 5'RACE generated the TCR cDNA and added a universal primer site and UMIs. A single record per CDR3 protein comes from TCRdb applying MiXCR to the 5' RACE reads. The data hold 250,000 to 350,000 distinct CDR3 sequences, with around 4.5% observed a single time. The specimen comprised PBMCs, sampled 15 days after the yellow fever booster vaccination. The clonotype originates from a young man who received the YFV17D yellow fever vaccine.

As DNA, the CDR3 is TGTGCCTGGACCCAAAACTATGGCTACACCTTC. Translating gives CAWTQNYGYTF. The gene calls are TRBV30 and TRBJ1-2; D not certain. The V gene lost 4 bases and the J gene lost 2 bases, with 5 bases spanning the gap. Germline loops: CDR1 GTSNPN, CDR2 SVGIG (reference sequence). The CDR3 has 11 residues.